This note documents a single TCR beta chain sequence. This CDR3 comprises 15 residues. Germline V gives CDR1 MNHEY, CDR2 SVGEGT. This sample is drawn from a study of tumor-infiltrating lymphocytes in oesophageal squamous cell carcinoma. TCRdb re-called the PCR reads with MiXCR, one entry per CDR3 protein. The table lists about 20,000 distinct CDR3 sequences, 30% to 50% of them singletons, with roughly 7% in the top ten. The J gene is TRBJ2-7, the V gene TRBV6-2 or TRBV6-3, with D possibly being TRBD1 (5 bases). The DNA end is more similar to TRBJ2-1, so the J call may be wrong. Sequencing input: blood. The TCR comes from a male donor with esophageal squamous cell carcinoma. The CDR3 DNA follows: TGTGCCAGCAGTAGGACGCGACAGACCAGCGAGACCCAGTTCTTC. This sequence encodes CASSRTRQTSETQFF.